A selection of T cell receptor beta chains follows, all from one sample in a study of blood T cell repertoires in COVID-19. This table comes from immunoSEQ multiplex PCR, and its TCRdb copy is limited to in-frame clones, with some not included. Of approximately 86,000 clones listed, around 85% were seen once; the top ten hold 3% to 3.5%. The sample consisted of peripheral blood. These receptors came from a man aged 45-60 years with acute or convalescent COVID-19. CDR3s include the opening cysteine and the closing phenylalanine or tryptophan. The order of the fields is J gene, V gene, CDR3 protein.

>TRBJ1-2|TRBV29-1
CSVEARGYGYTF
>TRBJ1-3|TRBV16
CASSPTGTSGNTIYF
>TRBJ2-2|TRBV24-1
CATSDTGTSGRVPGELFF
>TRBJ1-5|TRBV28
CASSFSAVRGSQHF
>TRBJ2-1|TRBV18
CASSPSQVGNEQFF
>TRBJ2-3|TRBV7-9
CASSRGAGQGADTQYF
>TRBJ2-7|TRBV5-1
CASSSSVPYEQYF
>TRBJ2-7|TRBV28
CASSSPGGNSYEQYF
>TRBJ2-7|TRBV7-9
CASSLGSGRSGTYEQYF
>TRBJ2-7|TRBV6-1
CASSENRYSYEQYF
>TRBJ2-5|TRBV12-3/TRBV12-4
CASSLNLQETQYF
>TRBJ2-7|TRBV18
CASSPAAAYEQYF
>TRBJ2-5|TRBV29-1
CSVVAGASQETQYF
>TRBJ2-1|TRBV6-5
CASSTQDRNNNEQFF
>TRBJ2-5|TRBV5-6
CASSLTSGGGETQYF
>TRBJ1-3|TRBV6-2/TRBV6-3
CASSYTRTVGNTIYF
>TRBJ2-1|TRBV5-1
CASSLSTSGSYNEQFF
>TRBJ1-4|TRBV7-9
CASPGTGRNEKLFF
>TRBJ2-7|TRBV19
CASRGASGTSYEQYF
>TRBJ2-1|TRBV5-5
CASSETSGRVVNEQFF
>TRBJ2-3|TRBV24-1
CATGIGTATDTQYF
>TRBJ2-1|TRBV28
CASSPGTSAYNEQFF
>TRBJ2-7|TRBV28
CASSLYRYSSYEQYF